These T cell receptor beta chains were read from a single sample in a study of shared clonotypes between healthy human individuals. TCRdb's copy holds only in-frame clones and misses some; the assay was immunoSEQ multiplex PCR. The table lists 780,000 or so clones, roughly 72% of them singletons, with 1.8% in the top ten. The specimen was memory CD4+ T cells sorted from blood. Receptors originate from a woman aged 25 to 45 in good health. Both conserved end residues are part of each CDR3. D genes are given only for firm matches. Rows give clone size only sometimes, using once, few, many, or a class for an expanded clone.

v_call	d_call	j_call	clone_size	cdr3_nt	cdr3_aa
TRBV28	TRBD1	TRBJ1-2	-	TGTGCCAGCAGTTTACCGGGACAGGTATATGGCTACACCTTC	CASSLPGQVYGYTF
TRBV28	-	TRBJ2-2	-	TGTGCCAGCAGTTTATCGGGCGGGGAGCTGTTTTTT	CASSLSGGELFF
TRBV28	-	TRBJ1-1	-	TGTGCCAGCAGGGGGGGCGGGGACCGAAGGGCTTTCTTT	CASRGGGDRRAFF
TRBV5-1	TRBD2	TRBJ2-3	-	TGCGCCAGCAGCTTGGTCCTAGGAGCGGGAGATGGAGATACGCAGTATTTT	CASSLVLGAGDGDTQYF
TRBV2	TRBD1	TRBJ1-2	few	TGTGCCAGCAGCGAAGACAGGGACAGGGTCCATGGCTACACCTTC	CASSEDRDRVHGYTF
TRBV28	-	TRBJ2-7	-	TGTGCCAGCAGCACCTCTCGGGCCCAGAACGCCTACGAGCAGTACTTC	CASSTSRAQNAYEQYF
TRBV28	TRBD1	TRBJ2-1	-	TGTGCCAGCAGTTCACCGGGACAGGGGAACAATGAGCAGTTCTTC	CASSSPGQGNNEQFF
TRBV28	-	TRBJ2-1	-	TGTCCAGCGCGTGAGCAGTTCTTC	CPAREQFF
TRBV5-4	TRBD2	TRBJ2-7	-	TGTGCCAGCAGCTTATCCACGTCTAGCGGCCTCTCCTACGAGCAGTACTTC	CASSLSTSSGLSYEQYF
TRBV5-1	-	TRBJ2-1	-	TGCGCCAGCAGCTTGGCGGGAGAAGGGTACAATGAGCAGTTCTTC	CASSLAGEGYNEQFF
TRBV5-4	-	TRBJ2-5	-	TGTGCCAGCAGCTTTACGGACGGTCAAGAGACCCAGTACTTC	CASSFTDGQETQYF
TRBV27	-	TRBJ1-1	-	TGTGCCAGCAGTCACAACGCATGGGGGAGGGGTAACACTGAAGCTTTCTTT	CASSHNAWGRGNTEAFF
TRBV7-9	-	TRBJ2-5	few	TGTGCCAGCAGCGACGGACAGTTGGGACCGGGGAAAGAGACCCAGTACTTC	CASSDGQLGPGKETQYF
TRBV5-1	TRBD2	TRBJ2-1	-	TGCGCCAGTCGGTTGGCGGGGGGCTACAATGAGCAGTTCTTC	CASRLAGGYNEQFF
TRBV30	-	TRBJ1-4	-	TGTGCCTGGAGTGGGACGGCAACTAATGAAAAACTGTTTTTT	CAWSGTATNEKLFF
TRBV5-6	-	TRBJ1-1	-	TGTGCCAGCAGCTTTTCGCGACGGGGGAACACTGAAGCTTTCTTT	CASSFSRRGNTEAFF
TRBV28	-	TRBJ2-3	-	TGTGCCAGCAGTTTATCCTCAGATACGCAGTATTTT	CASSLSSDTQYF